This entry concerns a single T cell receptor (beta chain). The germline gives CDR1 GTSNPN, CDR2 SVGIG (reference sequence). The CDR3 extends over 13 amino acids. V was pared by 2 bases and J by 8 bases, with 3 bases of the junction left unmatched. Amplified TCR beta CDR3 regions derived from RNA transcripts. HTBI primers were the set used in a first-round RT-PCR of the TCR CDR3. One entry per CDR3 protein, called by TCRdb with MiXCR from the multiplex PCR reads. The sample has 360,000 or so distinct CDR3 sequences; 19% are singletons. The data derive from a study of T cells in Graves' hyperthyroidism and ophthalmopathy.

This TCR came from a woman younger than 35 with Graves' hyperthyroidism. Specimen: blood. V usage is TRBV30 and J usage is TRBJ1-6; 7 bases map to TRBD1. DNA for the CDR3: TGTGCCTGGAGTTCAGGGGGGGATTCACCCCTCCACTTT. Residues: CAWSSGGDSPLHF.